Following are 4 T cell receptor beta chains from one sample sequenced in a study of shared clonotypes between healthy human individuals. The protocol was immunoSEQ multiplex PCR, while the TCRdb copy is restricted to in-frame clones and leaves out a portion. Of under 1,100,000 clones in the sample, about three quarters were seen once. The sequenced sample consisted of memory CD4+ T cells sorted from blood. Stated subset: CD45RA-negative fraction. The receptors here all came from a young man in good health.

There are a few counts of this clone. Additional DNA sequences in this sample encode the identical CDR3. The chain couples TRBV30 to TRBJ1-4; D possibly corresponds to TRBD1 (5 bases). Trimming took 0 bases from V and 5 from J, leaving 10 bases between them. Germline CDR1 reads GTSNPN; CDR2 reads SVGIG (reference sequence). CDR3 length: 14 amino acids. The CDR3 nucleotides read TGTGCCTGGAGTGTAGGGCAGGGAAATGAAAAACTGTTTTTT. Translation gives CAWSVGQGNEKLFF.

The chain combines TRBV12-5 with TRBJ2-1; D remains unclear. CDR1 and CDR2 from the germline V gene are LGHNT and FRNRAP. The CDR3 extends over 11 amino acids. V lost 3 bases, J lost 6 bases, and 3 bases lay in between. This chain's CDR3 is CASGFVNEQFF. The CDR3 nucleotides are TGTGCTAGTGGTTTTGTCAATGAGCAGTTCTTC.

V and J are TRBV5-4 and TRBJ2-2; weak D call: TRBD1 (7 bases). V shed 4 bases and J shed 4 bases, with 17 bases lying between them. The length of the CDR3 is 16 residues. Germline CDR1 and CDR2: SGHNT and YYREEE (reference sequence). The CDR3 loop reads CASSATNRGGTGELFF. In nucleotides, the CDR3 is TGTGCCAGCAGCGCCACAAACAGGGGAGGCACCGGGGAGCTGTTTTTT.

The V and J genes are TRBV11-2 and TRBJ2-7; TRBD1 or TRBD2 may be the D gene (5 bases each). CDR1 and CDR2 from the germline V gene are SGHAT and FQNNGV. There are 14 residues in the CDR3. V was cut by 2 bases and J by 5 bases, with 13 bases left in between. Written as DNA, the CDR3 is TGTGCCAGCAGCTTATCTGGGGGTGGCGACGAGCAGTACTTC. Amino acid sequence: CASSLSGGGDEQYF.